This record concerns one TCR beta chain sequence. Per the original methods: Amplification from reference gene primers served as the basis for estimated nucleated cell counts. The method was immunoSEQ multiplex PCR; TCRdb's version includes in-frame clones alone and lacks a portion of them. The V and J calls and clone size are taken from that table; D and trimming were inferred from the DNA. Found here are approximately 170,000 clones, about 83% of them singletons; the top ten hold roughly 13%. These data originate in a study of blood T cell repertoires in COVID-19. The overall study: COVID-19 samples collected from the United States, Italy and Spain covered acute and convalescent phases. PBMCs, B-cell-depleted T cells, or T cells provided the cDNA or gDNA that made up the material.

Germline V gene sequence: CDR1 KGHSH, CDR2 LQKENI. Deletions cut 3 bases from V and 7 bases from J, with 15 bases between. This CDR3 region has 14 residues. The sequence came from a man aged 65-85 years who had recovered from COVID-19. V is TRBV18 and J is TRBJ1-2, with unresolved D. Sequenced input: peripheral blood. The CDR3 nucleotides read TGTGCCAGCTCACCTGCCGGCCACGAGGGTGGCTACACCTTC. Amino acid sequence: CASSPAGHEGGYTF.